This is a list of T cell receptor beta chains from one sample in a study of blood T cell repertoires in COVID-19. Data came from immunoSEQ multiplex PCR; TCRdb stores just in-frame clones and leaves some out. The sample yields 210,000 or so clones, roughly 80% seen once. Sequencing input: PBMCs or T cells enriched from blood (not recorded which). All receptors come from a woman between 45 and 60 years old who had been exposed to COVID-19. CDR3s include the opening cysteine and the closing phenylalanine or tryptophan. A D gene is named only where the DNA matches it firmly. Rows give clone size only sometimes, using once, few, many, or a class for an expanded clone.

v_gene	d_gene	abundance	j_gene	CDR3nt	CDR3aa
TRBV5-1	.	.	TRBJ2-5	TGCGCCAGCAGCCCCCTGGCCAGGGTACTTCAAGAGACCCAGTACTTC	CASSPLARVLQETQYF
TRBV6-1	TRBD1	.	TRBJ2-7	TGTGCCAGCAGTGAGGGGTTCGGGACAGGGCGGTACGAGCAGTACTTC	CASSEGFGTGRYEQYF
TRBV12-3/TRBV12-4	.	.	TRBJ1-2	TGTGCCAGCAGCCTCGACAGCTATGGCTACACCTTC	CASSLDSYGYTF
TRBV5-1	.	.	TRBJ1-1	TGCGCCAGCAGCCGACCAGGGGTGACTGAAGCTTTCTTT	CASSRPGVTEAFF
TRBV10-3	.	.	TRBJ2-3	TGTGCCATCAGTGAGTCAACTAGCCTTCAGACAGATACGCAGTATTTT	CAISESTSLQTDTQYF
TRBV23-1	.	.	TRBJ1-5	TGCGCCAGCAGTCAATCGGGGGAGGCTTATAGCAATCAGCCCCAGCATTTT	CASSQSGEAYSNQPQHF
TRBV24-1	.	.	TRBJ1-4	TGTGCCACCAGGGGGGGGCTGAATGAAAAACTGTTTTTT	CATRGGLNEKLFF
TRBV4-2	.	.	TRBJ2-7	TGTGCCAGCAGCCAAGATACGGCAGGGGACTACGAGCAGTACTTC	CASSQDTAGDYEQYF
TRBV6-5	TRBD1	.	TRBJ1-4	TGTGCCGGGGGACAGCTTAATGAAAAACTGTTTTTT	CAGGQLNEKLFF
TRBV10-3	.	.	TRBJ2-5	TGTGCCATCAGTGAGGGCGGGGCTGGGTACCAAGAGACCCAGTACTTC	CAISEGGAGYQETQYF
TRBV7-9	.	.	TRBJ1-1	TGTGCCAGCAGCTTAGTCGCGGGGGGGAACACTGAAGCTTTCTTT	CASSLVAGGNTEAFF
TRBV6-5	.	.	TRBJ2-7	TGTGCCAGCAGTTACTCCCTGGATCCCCGGGACGAGCAGTACTTC	CASSYSLDPRDEQYF
TRBV29-1	.	.	TRBJ1-2	TGCAGCGTTGGTGTGAGCCTCGGGAACTATGGCTACACCTTC	CSVGVSLGNYGYTF
TRBV24-1	.	.	TRBJ2-5	TGTGCCACCAGTGACCCAGTACAGGGAGTGGAGACCCAGTACTTC	CATSDPVQGVETQYF
TRBV7-2	TRBD1	.	TRBJ1-1	TGTGCCAGCAGCTTACGCCCCACAGGGGTGAACACTGAAGCTTTCTTT	CASSLRPTGVNTEAFF
TRBV18	.	.	TRBJ1-1	TGTGCCAGCTCACCGCCCGGGGGGAACACTGAAGCTTTCTTT	CASSPPGGNTEAFF
TRBV11-2	.	.	TRBJ1-1	TGTGCCAGCAGGGTTCGGGAGAAGACTGAAGCTTTCTTT	CASRVREKTEAFF
TRBV6-5	TRBD1	.	TRBJ1-5	TGTGCCAGCAGTAGACAGGGGAGCGGCAATCAGCCCCAGCATTTT	CASSRQGSGNQPQHF
TRBV2	.	.	TRBJ1-5	TGTGCCAGCAGTGACGAGGCGGTGAGGCCCCAGCATTTT	CASSDEAVRPQHF
TRBV7-2	.	.	TRBJ1-1	TGTGCCAGCAGCTTAGGCTGGGTAAAAGGAGCTAAAGACACTGAAGCTTTCTTT	CASSLGWVKGAKDTEAFF
TRBV6-5	.	once	TRBJ1-1	TGTGCCAGCAGTCGGGGGGGGACTGAAGCTTTCTTT	CASSRGGTEAFF
TRBV30	TRBD2	.	TRBJ2-3	TGTGCCTGGAGTGTAGGTAGCGGGGGGTCAGATACGCAGTATTTT	CAWSVGSGGSDTQYF
TRBV2	TRBD1	once	TRBJ1-2	TGTGCCAGCGCCACAGGGGATAACTATGGCTACACCTTC	CASATGDNYGYTF
TRBV11-2	TRBD2	.	TRBJ2-5	TGTGCCAGCAGCTTACGTACAGGACTAGTCCCGTCGGTCCAGTACTTC	CASSLRTGLVPSVQYF
TRBV9	TRBD1	once	TRBJ1-3	TGTGCCAGCAGCCTACGGACAGGGATGTCTGGAAACACCATATATTTT	CASSLRTGMSGNTIYF
TRBV6-6	.	.	TRBJ1-1	TGTGCCAGCAGTTACCCGGGTCGGAACACTGAAGCTTTCTTT	CASSYPGRNTEAFF
TRBV5-8	TRBD1	.	TRBJ1-2	TGTGCCAGCGGCCGGACAGGTCCCTATGGCTACACCTTC	CASGRTGPYGYTF
TRBV7-9	.	.	TRBJ1-2	TGTGCCAGCAGTCCCAGGGCCGGAGTGTATGGCTACACCTTC	CASSPRAGVYGYTF
TRBV4-2	.	.	TRBJ1-3	TGTGCCAGCAGCCAAGATTTGGGCCAACTCTCTGGAAACACCATATATTTT	CASSQDLGQLSGNTIYF
TRBV27	TRBD1	.	TRBJ1-4	TGTGCCAGCAGGTCCGGGACAGGGGGTGGGTTTAGTGAAAAACTGTTTTTT	CASRSGTGGGFSEKLFF
TRBV7-9	.	few	TRBJ1-1	TGTGCCAGCAGTACGACAGTGGCGAGCACTGAAGCTTTCTTT	CASSTTVASTEAFF
TRBV5-1	TRBD1	.	TRBJ1-1	TGCGCCAGCAGCTTGGCAGGGGGCACGGTAAACACTGAAGCTTTCTTT	CASSLAGGTVNTEAFF
TRBV15	TRBD2	.	TRBJ2-5	TGTGCCACCAGCTCCTCCCTAGCGGGGGGGCCTATGCAGACCCAGTACTTC	CATSSSLAGGPMQTQYF
TRBV19	.	.	TRBJ2-1	TGTGCCAGTAGCTCTCGGTGGTCCTACAATGAGCAGTTCTTC	CASSSRWSYNEQFF
TRBV7-9	TRBD1	many	TRBJ1-5	TGTGCCAGCAGCGCCCTGGACAGGGGTCAGCCCCAGCATTTT	CASSALDRGQPQHF
TRBV6-2/TRBV6-3	.	.	TRBJ1-6	TGTGCCAGCAGTTACGCACAGGGTTTGGGGGATTCACCCCTCCACTTT	CASSYAQGLGDSPLHF
TRBV6-1	.	.	TRBJ2-2	TGTGCCAGCAGTGAAGTCCAGGGATCGAACACCGGGGAGCTGTTTTTT	CASSEVQGSNTGELFF
TRBV7-9	TRBD1	.	TRBJ1-1	TGTGCCAGCATCCAGACAGGGGCAATGAACACTGAAGCTTTCTTT	CASIQTGAMNTEAFF
TRBV7-9	.	.	TRBJ2-3	TGTGCCAGCAGCGCGCGGGCAGGTATCACTCCCGCAGATACGCAGTATTTT	CASSARAGITPADTQYF
TRBV19	TRBD2	.	TRBJ2-3	TGTGCCAGTAGTAAAAAGGGACTAGGGGGCACAGATACGCAGTATTTT	CASSKKGLGGTDTQYF
TRBV9	.	.	TRBJ2-2	TGTGCCAGCAGCGTAGCTCAGGGATCAGGGGAGCTGTTTTTT	CASSVAQGSGELFF
TRBV5-1	TRBD1	.	TRBJ2-7	TGCGCCAGCAGCTTAAAGGGACAGGGTGACTACGAGCAGTACTTC	CASSLKGQGDYEQYF